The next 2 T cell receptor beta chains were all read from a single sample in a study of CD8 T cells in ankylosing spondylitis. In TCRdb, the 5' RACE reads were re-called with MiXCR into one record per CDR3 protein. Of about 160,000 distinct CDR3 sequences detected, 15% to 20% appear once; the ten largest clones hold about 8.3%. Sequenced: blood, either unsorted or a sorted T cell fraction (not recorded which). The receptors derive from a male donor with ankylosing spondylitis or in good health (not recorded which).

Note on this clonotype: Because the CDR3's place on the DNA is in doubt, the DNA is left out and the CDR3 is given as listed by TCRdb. The CDR3: CTSVPAARTGEAFF. The chain uses TRBV7-5 and TRBJ1-1; the table assigns TRBD1, which was not confirmed against the DNA. TRBV7-5 is noted as a pseudogene. From its first to its last residue, the CDR3 has 14 amino acids.

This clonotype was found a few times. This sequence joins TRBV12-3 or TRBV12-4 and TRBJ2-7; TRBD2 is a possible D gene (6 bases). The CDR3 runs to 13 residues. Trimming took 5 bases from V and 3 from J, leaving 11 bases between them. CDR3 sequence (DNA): TGTGCCAGCAGTAACGGGACTTACTACGAGCAGTACTTC. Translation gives CASSNGTYYEQYF.